This TCR beta chain was recorded in a study of T cell responses to AZD1222 COVID-19 vaccine. This CDR3 spans 14 amino acids. The V end lost 5 bases, the J end lost 1 base, and 11 bases lay between the germline ends. In germline, CDR1 is SEHNR, CDR2 FQNEAQ (reference sequence). A word on this clone: The antigen is unknown.

TCRdb's table, derived via immunoSEQ multiplex PCR, lists solely in-frame clones and lacks some. The sample includes around 120,000 clones, 87% seen only once; the top ten take about 1.2%. General study findings and limits: Repertoires were collected only later (after the peak T cell response had occurred). The reported proportion of spike-specific TCRs targeting unmutated variant regions was nearly half. Clonal diversity may have been underestimated in mostly white British donors.

Specimen: peripheral blood, collected on day 0 of AZD1222 vaccination. The clonotype originates from an adult in good health. The chain employs TRBV7-9 and TRBJ1-1; D possibly corresponds to TRBD1 (5 bases). CDR3 coding DNA: TGTGCCAGCAGCGAATACGACAGGAACACTGAAGCTTTCTTT. Amino acid sequence: CASSEYDRNTEAFF.